This T cell receptor beta chain originates from a study of blood T cells in healthy people across ages (dated by TCRdb to about 2015). In the study overall: In model experiments, template switching captured about one uniquely barcoded TCR beta cDNA molecule for every two T cells. Donors of different ages were randomly distributed across sequencing lanes to avoid experimental bias. The donors were split into four age groups: young (average 16 years), middle-aged (roughly 40), aged (approximately 60) and long-lived (roughly 86). Using deep sequencing normalized with unique cDNA molecular identifiers, the study measured how TCR beta repertoire diversity changes with age. The study analyzed two additional independent replicas of 1 million unique cDNA reads from the same blood draw for two donors, one aged 18 to 30 and one aged 80 or older.

Systemically healthy Caucasian individuals from Russia, 39 in total and aged about 6 to 100 years, were included as donors. About 10 milliliters of peripheral blood were collected from each donor into EDTA-treated Vacutainer tubes. Ficoll-Paque density-gradient centrifugation was used to isolate PBMCs, with at least 7 million obtained per sample. Total RNA was extracted from PBMCs with Trizol reagent, with at least 6 micrograms obtained per sample. For every donor, an aliquot of PBMCs went through flow cytometry to measure the percentages of naive CD45RAhigh/CD27high T cells. As regards this clonotype: The specificity of this receptor is unknown. The record has no base qualities; no much larger clone is one base away.

Here is what the overall study found, with its caveats: Bulk unsorted PBMC profiling prevented conclusive comparison of naive and antigen-experienced compartments. A strong correlation was found between observed TCR beta diversity and the percentage of naive T cells measured by flow cytometry. The CMV infection status of donors was not known, potentially confounding age-related changes in expanded clonotypes. Compared with the aged group, the long-lived group had more naive CD4+ T cells, fewer expanded clones and increased TCR diversity, a pattern suggesting age selection. Total diversity estimates from one million sequenced T cells were considered lower bounds and underestimates. Observed TCR beta diversity per million T cells fell roughly linearly with age, and a significant reduction was already apparent by age roughly 40.

The CDR3 numbers 15 residues from cysteine through phenylalanine. CDR3 DNA only is kept here, 45 bases in frame from base 1. The germline V and J ends show losses of 9 bases and 1 base respectively, and no gene match explains 9 bases of the junction. In the germline V gene (reference sequence), CDR1 corresponds to LNHDA and CDR2 to SQIVND. The library was obtained by 5' RACE. The reads were generated on an Illumina HiSeq 2500. The second PCR ran for roughly 7 to 11 cycles and used a J-beta primer mix along with a sample-barcoded 5' primer. A template-switch 5' adaptor carrying 12 random nucleotides introduced a unique molecular identifier onto each TCR beta cDNA molecule. Each sample yielded at least 3 million CDR3-containing paired-end reads. The Mint cDNA synthesis kit, primed by a TRBC-specific oligonucleotide, was used to synthesize first-strand cDNA from all RNA. Following uracil-DNA glycosylase treatment, a first 18-cycle PCR with universal primers M1SS and BC2_uni_R was performed on all cDNA. Per the authors' processing: Normalization of each sample was performed by random selection of 1 million high-quality reads, each carrying a distinct molecular identifier. Reads sharing molecular identifiers were discarded rather than binned into consensus sequences. MiTCR, set to a Q25 quality threshold and the strictest error-elimination algorithm, was used for CDR3 identification, clonotype clustering and error correction. A nonparametric unseen species model with Euler transformation was used to estimate a lower bound on total TCR beta diversity. The public reads were reprocessed in TCRdb via fastp at Q25 and MiXCR, keeping in-frame beta chains. CDR3 protein duplicates are merged, each entry listing the most common genes and DNA. The V and J calls were not made by the authors but by TCRdb's processing. In all, the sample holds 1.4 million to 1.5 million distinct CDR3 sequences, and 40% to 50% of those were seen once. The top ten clonotypes cover approximately 7.9% of the sample.

The chain links TRBV19 with TRBJ2-3, with 8 bases matching TRBD2. The specimen sequenced was blood. This receptor was identified in a woman younger than 35 in good health. The nucleotides read TGTGCCAGCAAAAAACTAGCGGACGGCACAGATACGCAGTATTTT. Translated, it gives CASKKLADGTDTQYF.